The clone carrying this T cell receptor (beta chain) has at least ten counts. Germline values: CDR1 MNHNS, CDR2 SASEGT. V was pared by 7 bases and J by 5 bases, with 15 bases of the junction left unmatched. There are 16 residues in the CDR3. These data originate in a study of T cells in Graves' hyperthyroidism and ophthalmopathy. The TCR beta CDR3 regions underwent amplification using RNA transcripts as the source. RT-PCR in the first round (using the HTBI primer set) targeted the TCR CDR3. TCRdb used MiXCR to reprocess the multiplex PCR reads, holding one entry per CDR3 protein. The repertoire consists of more than 500,000 distinct CDR3 sequences, with around 15% occurring once and the leading ten covering roughly 29%.

The material sequenced was blood. V and J are TRBV6-1 and TRBJ2-3, with 7 bases fitting TRBD1. The TCR sequence derives from a woman younger than 45 with Graves' ophthalmopathy. The CDR3 region has the DNA TGTGCCAGCAACCTGGACCCGACAGGGCGGAGAGATACGCAGTATTTT. It yields the protein CASNLDPTGRRDTQYF.